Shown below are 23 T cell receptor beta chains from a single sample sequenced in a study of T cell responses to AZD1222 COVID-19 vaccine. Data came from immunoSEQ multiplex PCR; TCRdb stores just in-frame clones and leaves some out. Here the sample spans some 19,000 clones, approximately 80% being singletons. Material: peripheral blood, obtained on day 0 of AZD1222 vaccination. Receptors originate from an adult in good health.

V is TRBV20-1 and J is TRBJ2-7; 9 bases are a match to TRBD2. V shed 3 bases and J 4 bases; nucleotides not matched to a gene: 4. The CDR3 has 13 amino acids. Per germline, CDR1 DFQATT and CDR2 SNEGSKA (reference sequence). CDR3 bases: TGCAGTGCTAGTAGCGGGAGTAAGTACGAGCAGTACTTC. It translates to CSASSGSKYEQYF.

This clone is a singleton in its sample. CDR3 coding DNA: TGTGCCAGCAGTTACGGAGGAGAAGAGACCCAGTACTTC. Its protein product is CASSYGGEETQYF. The chain couples TRBV6-5 to TRBJ2-5, with TRBD2 as a possible D gene (5 bases). V was cut by 2 bases and J by 3 bases, with 7 bases left in between. This CDR3 is built from 13 residues. Germline values: CDR1 MNHEY, CDR2 SVGAGI.

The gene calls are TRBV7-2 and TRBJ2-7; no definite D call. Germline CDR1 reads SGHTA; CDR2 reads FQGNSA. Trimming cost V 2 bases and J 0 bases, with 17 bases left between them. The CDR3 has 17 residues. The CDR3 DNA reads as TGTGCCAGCAGCTTAATGGCCCCAGGATTACCCTCCTACGAGCAGTACTTC. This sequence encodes CASSLMAPGLPSYEQYF.

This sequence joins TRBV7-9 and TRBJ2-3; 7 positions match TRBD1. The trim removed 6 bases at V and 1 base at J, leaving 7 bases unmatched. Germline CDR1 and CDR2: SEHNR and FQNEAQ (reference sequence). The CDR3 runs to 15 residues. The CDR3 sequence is CASRPRTGGTDTQYF. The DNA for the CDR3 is TGTGCCAGCAGACCTAGGACAGGAGGCACAGATACGCAGTATTTT.

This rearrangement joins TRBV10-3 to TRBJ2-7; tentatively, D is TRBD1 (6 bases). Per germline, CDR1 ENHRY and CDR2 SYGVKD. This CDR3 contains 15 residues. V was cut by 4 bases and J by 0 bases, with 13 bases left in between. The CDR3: CAISVGGSPSYEQYF. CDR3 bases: TGTGCCATCAGTGTTGGGGGCAGCCCCTCCTACGAGCAGTACTTC.

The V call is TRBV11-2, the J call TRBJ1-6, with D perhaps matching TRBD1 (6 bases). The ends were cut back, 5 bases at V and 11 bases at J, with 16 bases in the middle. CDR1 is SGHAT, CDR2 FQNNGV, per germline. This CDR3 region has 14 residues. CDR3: CASSPGTSSTPLHF. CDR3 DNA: TGTGCCAGCAGCCCCGGGACATCTTCGACACCCCTCCACTTT.

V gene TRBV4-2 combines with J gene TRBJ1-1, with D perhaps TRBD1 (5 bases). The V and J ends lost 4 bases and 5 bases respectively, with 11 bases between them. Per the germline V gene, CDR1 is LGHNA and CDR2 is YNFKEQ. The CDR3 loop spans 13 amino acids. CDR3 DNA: TGTGCCAGCAGCCCCCCAGGGTGGACTGAAGCTTTCTTT. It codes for CASSPPGWTEAFF.

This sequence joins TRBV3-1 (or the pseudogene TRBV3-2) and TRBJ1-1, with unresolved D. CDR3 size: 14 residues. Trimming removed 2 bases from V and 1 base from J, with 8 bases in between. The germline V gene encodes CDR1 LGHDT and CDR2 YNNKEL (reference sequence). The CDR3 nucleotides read TGTGCCAGCAGCCAAAATGGTGGGAACACTGAAGCTTTCTTT. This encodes CASSQNGGNTEAFF.

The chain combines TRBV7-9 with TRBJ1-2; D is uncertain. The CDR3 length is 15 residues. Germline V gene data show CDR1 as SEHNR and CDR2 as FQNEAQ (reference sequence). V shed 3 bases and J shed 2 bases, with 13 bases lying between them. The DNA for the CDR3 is TGTGCCAGCAGCTTTATCTCGTGGCAGAACTATGGCTACACCTTC. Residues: CASSFISWQNYGYTF.

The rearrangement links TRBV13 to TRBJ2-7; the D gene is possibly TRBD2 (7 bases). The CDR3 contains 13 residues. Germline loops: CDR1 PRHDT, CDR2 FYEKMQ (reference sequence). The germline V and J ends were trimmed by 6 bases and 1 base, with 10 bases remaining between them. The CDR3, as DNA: TGTGCCAGCAGGGAGGGGGGGTCCTACGAGCAGTACTTC. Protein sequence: CASREGGSYEQYF.

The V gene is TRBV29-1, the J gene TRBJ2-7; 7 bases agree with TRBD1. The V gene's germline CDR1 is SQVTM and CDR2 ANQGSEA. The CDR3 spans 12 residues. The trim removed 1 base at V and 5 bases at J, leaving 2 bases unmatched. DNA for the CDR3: TGCAGCGTTGAAGGGGACAGTAACGAGCAGTACTTC. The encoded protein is CSVEGDSNEQYF.

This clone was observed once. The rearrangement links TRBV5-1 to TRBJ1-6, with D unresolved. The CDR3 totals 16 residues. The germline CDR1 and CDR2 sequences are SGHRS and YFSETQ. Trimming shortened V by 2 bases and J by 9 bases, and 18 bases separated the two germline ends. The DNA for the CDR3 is TGCGCCAGCAGCTTTGACACCAACCCGAAGGTTTCACCCCTCCACTTT. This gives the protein CASSFDTNPKVSPLHF.

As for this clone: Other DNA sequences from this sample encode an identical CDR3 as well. The CDR3 bases are TGTGCCAGCGCGGGCGGGGCCGGGGAGCTGTTTTTT. Its translation: CASAGGAGELFF. The chain joins TRBV12-3 or TRBV12-4 to TRBJ2-2; D is possibly TRBD2 (6 bases). This CDR3 region has 12 residues. The V and J ends lost 8 bases and 6 bases respectively, with 10 bases between them.

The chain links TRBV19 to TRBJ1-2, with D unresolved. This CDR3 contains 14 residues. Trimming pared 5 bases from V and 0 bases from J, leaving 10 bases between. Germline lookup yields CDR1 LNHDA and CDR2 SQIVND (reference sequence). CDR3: CASSGRHANYGYTF. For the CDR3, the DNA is TGTGCCAGTAGTGGCAGGCATGCTAACTATGGCTACACCTTC.

The CDR3 is CASSDVAGTDTQYF. The CDR3 region has the DNA TGTGCCAGTAGTGACGTAGCGGGCACAGATACGCAGTATTTT. The rearrangement uses TRBV19 and TRBJ2-3, with D maybe TRBD2 (6 bases). Per germline, CDR1 LNHDA and CDR2 SQIVND (reference sequence). The CDR3 has 14 amino acids. V shed 5 bases and J shed 1 base, with 10 bases lying between them.

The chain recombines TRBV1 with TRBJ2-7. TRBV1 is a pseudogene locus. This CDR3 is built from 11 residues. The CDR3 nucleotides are TGCACCAGCAGCCCTTGGTACGAGCAGTACTTC. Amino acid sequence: CTSSPWYEQYF.

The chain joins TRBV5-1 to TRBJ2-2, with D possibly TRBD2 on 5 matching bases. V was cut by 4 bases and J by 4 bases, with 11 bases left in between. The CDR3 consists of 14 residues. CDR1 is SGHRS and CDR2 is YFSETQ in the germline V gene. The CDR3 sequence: CASSPGSGTGELFF. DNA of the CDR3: TGCGCCAGCAGCCCGGGGTCGGGCACCGGGGAGCTGTTTTTT.

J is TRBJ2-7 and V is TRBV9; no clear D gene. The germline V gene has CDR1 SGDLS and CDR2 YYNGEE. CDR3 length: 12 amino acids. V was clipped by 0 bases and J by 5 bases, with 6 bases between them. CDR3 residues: CASSVAGDEQYF. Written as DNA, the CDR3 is TGTGCCAGCAGCGTAGCTGGGGACGAGCAGTACTTC.

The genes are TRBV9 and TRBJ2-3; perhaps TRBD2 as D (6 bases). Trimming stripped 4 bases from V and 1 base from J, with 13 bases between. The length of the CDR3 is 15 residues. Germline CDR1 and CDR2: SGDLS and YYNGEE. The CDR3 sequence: CASSPRWGGTDTQYF. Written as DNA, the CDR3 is TGTGCCAGCAGCCCACGTTGGGGGGGCACAGATACGCAGTATTTT.

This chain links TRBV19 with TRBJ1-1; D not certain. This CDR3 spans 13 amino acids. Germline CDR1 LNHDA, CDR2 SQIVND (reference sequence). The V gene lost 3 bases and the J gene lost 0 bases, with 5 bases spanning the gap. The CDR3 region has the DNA TGTGCCAGTAGTATCTGGGTGAACACTGAAGCTTTCTTT. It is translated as CASSIWVNTEAFF.

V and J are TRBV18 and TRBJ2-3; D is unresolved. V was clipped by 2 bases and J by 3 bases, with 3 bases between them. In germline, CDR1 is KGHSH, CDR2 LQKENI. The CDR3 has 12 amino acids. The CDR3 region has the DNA TGTGCCAGCTCACCAGGGACAGATACGCAGTATTTT. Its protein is CASSPGTDTQYF.

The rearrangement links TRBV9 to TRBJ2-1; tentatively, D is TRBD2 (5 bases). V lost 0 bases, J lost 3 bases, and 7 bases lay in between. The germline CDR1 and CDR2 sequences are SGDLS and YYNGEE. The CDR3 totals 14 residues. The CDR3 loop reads CASSVGGDYNEQFF. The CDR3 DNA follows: TGTGCCAGCAGCGTAGGGGGAGACTACAATGAGCAGTTCTTC.

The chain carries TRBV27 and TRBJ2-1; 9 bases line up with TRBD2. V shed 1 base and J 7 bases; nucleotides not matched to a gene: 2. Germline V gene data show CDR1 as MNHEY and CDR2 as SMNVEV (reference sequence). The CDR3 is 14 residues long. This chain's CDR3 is CASSLFSGSNEQFF. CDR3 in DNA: TGTGCCAGCAGTTTATTTAGCGGGAGTAATGAGCAGTTCTTC.